This T cell receptor (beta chain) was sequenced during a study of blood T cell repertoires in COVID-19. Study background: Sites in the United States, Italy and Spain provided acute and convalescent COVID-19 samples.

CDR1 and CDR2 from the germline V gene are MNHEY and SVGAGI. This CDR3 comprises 13 residues. Trimming removed 2 bases from V and 5 bases from J, with 9 bases in between. Participants were aged about 18 to 90 years from around 26 US areas. Using immunoSEQ multiplex PCR, the repertoire was profiled, and TCRdb retains in-frame clones only, with some absent. The table lists under 450,000 clones, roughly 90% of them singletons. The sample taken for sequencing was PBMCs or T cells enriched from blood (not recorded which). This sequence was found in a middle-aged woman who had been exposed to COVID-19. The chain links TRBV6-5 to TRBJ1-1, with D hard to call. The CDR3, as DNA: TGTGCCAGCAGTTACGAGGGTTGGACTGAAGCTTTCTTT. The encoded protein is CASSYEGWTEAFF.